The source of this T cell receptor (beta chain) is a study of cytomegalovirus exposure and HLA in healthy donors. CDR1 is WNHNN and CDR2 is SYGVQD in the germline V gene (reference sequence). V was trimmed by 2 bases and J by 5 bases, leaving 12 bases between them. The CDR3 has 14 amino acids. PCR was performed using 60 Vbeta and 13 Jbeta primers. Data came from immunoSEQ multiplex PCR; TCRdb stores just in-frame clones and leaves some out. Here the sample spans around 270,000 clones, about 80% being singletons. The V gene is TRBV10-1, the J gene TRBJ2-5; perhaps TRBD1 as D (6 bases). The sequence was obtained from a girl aged 2 to 10 in good health and CMV-seronegative. Input material: PBMCs. The CDR3 coding sequence is TGCGCCAGCAGTGAGGGACAGTCGGGGGAGACCCAGTACTTC. It specifies CASSEGQSGETQYF.